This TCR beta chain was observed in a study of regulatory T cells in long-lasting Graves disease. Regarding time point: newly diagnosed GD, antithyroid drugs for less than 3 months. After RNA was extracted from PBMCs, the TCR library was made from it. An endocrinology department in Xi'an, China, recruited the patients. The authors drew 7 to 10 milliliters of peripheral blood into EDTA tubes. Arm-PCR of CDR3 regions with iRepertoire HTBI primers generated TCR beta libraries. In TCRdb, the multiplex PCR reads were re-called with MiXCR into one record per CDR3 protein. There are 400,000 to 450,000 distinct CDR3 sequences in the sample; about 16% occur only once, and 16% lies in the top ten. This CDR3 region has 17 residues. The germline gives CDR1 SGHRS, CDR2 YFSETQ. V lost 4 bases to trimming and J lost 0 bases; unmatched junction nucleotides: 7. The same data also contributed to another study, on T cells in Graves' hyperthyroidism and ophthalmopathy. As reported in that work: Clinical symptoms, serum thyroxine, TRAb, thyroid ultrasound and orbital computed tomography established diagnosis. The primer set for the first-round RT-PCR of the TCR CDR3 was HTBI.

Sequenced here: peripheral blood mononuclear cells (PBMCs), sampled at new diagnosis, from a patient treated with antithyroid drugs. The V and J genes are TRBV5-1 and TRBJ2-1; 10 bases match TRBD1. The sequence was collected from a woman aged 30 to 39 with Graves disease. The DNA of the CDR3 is TGCGCCAGCAGCACATACCGGGACAGGGGCTCCTACAATGAGCAGTTCTTC. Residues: CASSTYRDRGSYNEQFF.